This T cell receptor (beta chain) was recorded in a study of blood T cell repertoires in COVID-19. CDR1 MNHNY and CDR2 SVGAGI come from the germline V gene (reference sequence). This CDR3 is 12 amino acids long. V shed 6 bases and J 4 bases; nucleotides not matched to a gene: 2. Authors' processing steps: Nucleated cell number was recorded as an estimate derived from reference gene primer amplification. TCRdb keeps only in-frame clones here, not all; method: immunoSEQ multiplex PCR. Clone size and V and J calls were adopted from that table, with D and trimming inferred from the DNA. The table shows roughly 380,000 clones, with 85% occurring only once.

The gene calls are TRBV6-6 and TRBJ1-2, with 7 nucleotides matching TRBD1. The sequence derives from a woman in her late teens or twenties with acute or convalescent COVID-19. Input material: peripheral blood. The CDR3: CASSRDSYGYTF. The CDR3 nucleotides are TGTGCCAGCAGCCGGGACAGCTATGGCTACACCTTC.